A selection of T cell receptor beta chains follows, all from one sample in a study of blood T cells in healthy people across ages. Via MiXCR, TCRdb re-called the 5' RACE reads, giving one row per CDR3 protein. The sample comprises about 770,000 distinct CDR3 sequences, around 43% of which are singletons, and nearly 20% rests with the top ten. The sequenced sample consisted of blood. The receptors originated from a man aged 60 to 75 in good health. CDR3s include the opening cysteine and the closing phenylalanine or tryptophan. The D gene is left open where the match is weak. The size entry is marked missing in some rows and otherwise reads once, few, many or a size class.

d_gene	v_gene	abundance	j_gene	CDR3nt	CDR3aa
NA	TRBV12-3/TRBV12-4	few	TRBJ2-4	TGTGCCAGCAGTTTAGTTCTCGGAGGCATTCAGTACTTC	CASSLVLGGIQYF
NA	TRBV20-1	NA	TRBJ2-3	TGCAGTGCTACTAGACACGCTAGTTCGGATACGCAGTATTTT	CSATRHASSDTQYF
NA	TRBV20-1	NA	TRBJ1-5	TGCAGTGTAGTAGCCACGTCAGGATTCCATAATCAGCCCCAGCATTTT	CSVVATSGFHNQPQHF
TRBD1	TRBV3-1	once	TRBJ1-4	TGTGCCAGCAGCCGGGGGACAGCTTCTGAAGAACTGTTTTTT	CASSRGTASEELFF
NA	TRBV7-2	NA	TRBJ2-3	TGTGCCAGCAGCTCCCTGGAGGCCTCTAGCACAGATACGCAGTATTTT	CASSSLEASSTDTQYF
TRBD1	TRBV28	many	TRBJ2-3	TGTGCCAGCAGTTCGGACAGGGGGTACACAGATACGCAGTATTTT	CASSSDRGYTDTQYF
NA	TRBV7-2	few	TRBJ2-7	TGTGCCAGCAGCTTCTTAACCCCCTACGAGCAGTACTTC	CASSFLTPYEQYF
NA	TRBV12-3/TRBV12-4	NA	TRBJ2-7	TGTGCCAGCAGTTTAGGGCCCGGTAGCTTCGAGCAGTACTTC	CASSLGPGSFEQYF
NA	TRBV20-1	NA	TRBJ1-4	TGCAGTGCTAGTGACAGCGCCTTTGGTAATGAAGAACTGTTTTTT	CSASDSAFGNEELFF
TRBD1	TRBV5-5	NA	TRBJ2-1	TGTGCCAGCATCACTTATGGGGGGACAGGTCTTAGCGAGCAGTTCTTC	CASITYGGTGLSEQFF
TRBD1	TRBV7-9	few	TRBJ2-7	TGTGCCAGCAGCCCCCGGACAGGGGCTGGATCCTACGAGCAGTACTTC	CASSPRTGAGSYEQYF
NA	TRBV15	NA	TRBJ1-1	TGTGCCACCAGCAGACAGTCAGCCCGGAACACTGAGGCTTTCTTT	CATSRQSARNTEAFF
NA	TRBV28	NA	TRBJ2-4	TGTGCCAGCAGCCTCGGAGGGGGGGGCGCCTTTCGGTACTTC	CASSLGGGGAFRYF
NA	TRBV6-6	NA	TRBJ2-7	TGTGCCAGCAGTTACTCTGCCTCGGGGTCCTACGAGCAGTACTTC	CASSYSASGSYEQYF
NA	TRBV4-3	NA	TRBJ1-2	TGCGCCAGCAGCCAAGATAAGGGATCAAACTATGGCTACACCTTC	CASSQDKGSNYGYTF
TRBD1	TRBV20-1	NA	TRBJ2-7	TGCAGTGCTAGAGCCGGACAGGGGGGGTACGAGCAGTACTTC	CSARAGQGGYEQYF
TRBD2	TRBV5-1	few	TRBJ2-1	TGCGCCAGCCGGGGGACTAGCGGGGGGCGGTACAATGAGCAGTTCTTC	CASRGTSGGRYNEQFF
NA	TRBV18	NA	TRBJ1-2	TGTGCCGGCTCACCTTCTGCTGGGCGAACGACATCCTATGGCTACACCTTC	CAGSPSAGRTTSYGYTF
NA	TRBV6-5	few	TRBJ1-6	TGTGCCAGCAGTCGCTCGGGACCGCTTAATTCACCCCTCCACTTT	CASSRSGPLNSPLHF
TRBD1	TRBV11-2	NA	TRBJ1-1	TGTGCCAGCAGCGACAGGGGGGGCCCGAACACTGAAGCTTTCTTT	CASSDRGGPNTEAFF
NA	TRBV6-2/TRBV6-3	NA	TRBJ2-1	TGTGCCAGCAGTTTCCAGGGTTTCTCCTACAATGAGCAGTTCTTC	CASSFQGFSYNEQFF
TRBD1	TRBV20-1	few	TRBJ1-5	TGCAGTGCTAGAGAGACAGGGGCCTCCTTTTCCCAGCATTTT	CSARETGASFSQHF
NA	TRBV20-1	few	TRBJ1-3	TGCAGTGCTCGACAGGCCTCTGGAAACACCATATATTTT	CSARQASGNTIYF
TRBD1	TRBV9	NA	TRBJ2-3	TGTGCCAGCAGCGCCGGGACCAGGGGGGATACGCAGTATTTT	CASSAGTRGDTQYF
TRBD2	TRBV6-5	few	TRBJ2-1	TGTGCCAGCAGTGCTCCCGGGACTAGCGGGGGTGTAAATGAGCAGTTCTTC	CASSAPGTSGGVNEQFF
NA	TRBV27	NA	TRBJ2-1	TGTGCCAGCAGTTCCTACAGGTCCCAAGAGACCCAGTTCTTC	CASSSYRSQETQFF
NA	TRBV5-1	NA	TRBJ1-5	TGCGCCAGCAGCTTGGATCCGTACCAGCCCCAGCATTTT	CASSLDPYQPQHF
TRBD1	TRBV30	many	TRBJ2-5	TGTGCCTGGAGTGTAGGGACAGGAGTGATAGAGACCCAGTACTTC	CAWSVGTGVIETQYF
NA	TRBV4-3	NA	TRBJ1-2	TGCGCCAGCACGCCAGGGTTGAGCGACTATGGCTACACCTTC	CASTPGLSDYGYTF
NA	TRBV10-3	NA	TRBJ2-5	TGTGCCATCAGTGAGGGGGAGGACCTACCCCGTCAGCAAGAGACCCAGTACTTC	CAISEGEDLPRQQETQYF
NA	TRBV9	NA	TRBJ2-5	TGTGCCAGCAGCGGGTCGAGTAGGGGGGGTGTGGTAGAGACCCAGTACTTC	CASSGSSRGGVVETQYF
TRBD2	TRBV14	NA	TRBJ2-7	TGTTCTCGCGGGGGGACCCGCGGTCCTTACTACGAGCAGTACTTC	CSRGGTRGPYYEQYF
TRBD1	TRBV5-1	NA	TRBJ2-3	TGCGCCAGCAGCAACAGGGGTGCGGGTGGAACAGATACGCAGTATTTT	CASSNRGAGGTDTQYF
NA	TRBV5-1	NA	TRBJ2-3	TGCGCCAGCAGCTTGGCACGGGACTCAAGCACAGATACGCAGTATTTT	CASSLARDSSTDTQYF
TRBD1	TRBV29-1	NA	TRBJ1-1	TGCAGCGTAGAAGACAGGGCTGAAAGCACTGAAGCTTTCTTT	CSVEDRAESTEAFF
TRBD1	TRBV20-1	few	TRBJ2-7	TGCAGTGCTTTTGACAGGGGGGACTCCTACGAGCAGTACTTC	CSAFDRGDSYEQYF
TRBD1	TRBV11-3	NA	TRBJ2-4	TGTGCCAGCAGCCACCCCGGGACAGAAAAAGCTGAGCAGTACTTC	CASSHPGTEKAEQYF
NA	TRBV5-1	NA	TRBJ2-2	TGCGCCAGCAGCTTGGTCGGTTTAGGGGACACCGGGGAGCTGTTTTTT	CASSLVGLGDTGELFF
NA	TRBV29-1	NA	TRBJ1-3	TGCAGCGTTCGGAGGGGCAATGGAAACACCATATATTTT	CSVRRGNGNTIYF
NA	TRBV4-1	NA	TRBJ2-4	TGCGCCAGCAGCCAAGAAAGAGGGGTGGGTGAGCAGTACTTC	CASSQERGVGEQYF
NA	TRBV3-1	NA	TRBJ2-5	TGTGCCAGCAGCCGCGGACTGTCGGTCGTGACCCAGTACTTC	CASSRGLSVVTQYF
TRBD1	TRBV6-2/TRBV6-3	NA	TRBJ2-1	TGTGCCAGCGTCTTCGGGACAGGCATCAATGAGCAGTTCTTC	CASVFGTGINEQFF
TRBD2	TRBV28	few	TRBJ2-5	TGTGCCAGCAGCCCTAGGACTAGCCGAATCCCCCAGTACTTC	CASSPRTSRIPQYF
TRBD2	TRBV9	few	TRBJ2-7	TGTGCCAGCAGCCCCCGGCGAGCGGGGGCCTACGAGCAGTACTTC	CASSPRRAGAYEQYF
NA	TRBV27	many	TRBJ1-2	TGTGCCAGCAGGGAGGGGATCTATGGCTACACCTTC	CASREGIYGYTF
NA	TRBV5-1	NA	TRBJ1-6	TGCGCCAGCAGCCCGGACAGTAATTCACCCCTCCACTTT	CASSPDSNSPLHF